This T cell receptor (beta chain) was found in a study of siplizumab effects on memory and regulatory T cells. The V segment lost 2 bases and the J segment 2 bases; nucleotides outside the gene matches: 5. CDR3 length equals 16 residues. Germline CDR1 is MNHNY and CDR2 is SVGAGI (reference sequence). A single count supports this clone. Every sample had about 9.3 x 10^4 of its TCR templates assayed. TCRdb's table, derived via immunoSEQ multiplex PCR, lists solely in-frame clones and lacks some. This sample yields tens of thousands of clones, of which roughly 93% are seen a single time; 6.5% belongs to the top ten.

Sequencing was carried out using CD8+ T cells sorted from blood. This chain links TRBV6-6 with TRBJ1-1; TRBD1 matches 10 bases. The TCR originated in a human donor in good health. CDR3 region: CASSYRDRGPNTEAFF. In DNA, the CDR3 is TGTGCCAGCAGTTACCGGGACAGGGGACCCAACACTGAAGCTTTCTTT.